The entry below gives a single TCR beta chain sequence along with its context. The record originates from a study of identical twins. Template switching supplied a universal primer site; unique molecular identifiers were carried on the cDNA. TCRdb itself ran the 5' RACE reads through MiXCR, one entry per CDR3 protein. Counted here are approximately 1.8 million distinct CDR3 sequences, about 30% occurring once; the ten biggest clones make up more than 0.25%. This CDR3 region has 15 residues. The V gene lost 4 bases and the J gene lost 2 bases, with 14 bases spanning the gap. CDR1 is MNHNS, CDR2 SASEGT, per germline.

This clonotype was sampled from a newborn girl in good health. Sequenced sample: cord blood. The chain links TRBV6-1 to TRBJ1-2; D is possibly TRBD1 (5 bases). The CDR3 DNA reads TGTGCCAGCAGTGTGACGTTAAGACAGAACTATGGCTACACCTTC. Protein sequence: CASSVTLRQNYGYTF.